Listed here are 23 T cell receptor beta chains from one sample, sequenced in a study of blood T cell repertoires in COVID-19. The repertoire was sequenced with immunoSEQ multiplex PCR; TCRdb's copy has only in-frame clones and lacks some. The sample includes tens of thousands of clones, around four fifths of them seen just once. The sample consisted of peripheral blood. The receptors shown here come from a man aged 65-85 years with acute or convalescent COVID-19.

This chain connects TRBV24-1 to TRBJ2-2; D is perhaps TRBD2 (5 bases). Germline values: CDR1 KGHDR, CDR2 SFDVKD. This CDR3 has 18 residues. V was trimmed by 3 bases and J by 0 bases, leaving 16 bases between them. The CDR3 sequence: CATSDRYSSQANTGELFF. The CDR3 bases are TGTGCCACCAGTGATCGTTACTCTAGCCAGGCGAACACCGGGGAGCTGTTTTTT.

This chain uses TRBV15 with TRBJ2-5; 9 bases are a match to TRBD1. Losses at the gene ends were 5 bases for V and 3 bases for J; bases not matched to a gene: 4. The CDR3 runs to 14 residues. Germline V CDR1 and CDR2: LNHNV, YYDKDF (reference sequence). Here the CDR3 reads CATSPWTGEETQYF. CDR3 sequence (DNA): TGTGCCACCAGCCCATGGACAGGGGAAGAGACCCAGTACTTC.

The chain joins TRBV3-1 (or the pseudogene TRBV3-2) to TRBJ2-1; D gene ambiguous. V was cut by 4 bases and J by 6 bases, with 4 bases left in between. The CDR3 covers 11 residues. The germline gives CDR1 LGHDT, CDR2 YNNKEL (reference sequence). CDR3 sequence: CASSRVNEQFF. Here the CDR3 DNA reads TGTGCCAGCAGCCGAGTCAATGAGCAGTTCTTC.

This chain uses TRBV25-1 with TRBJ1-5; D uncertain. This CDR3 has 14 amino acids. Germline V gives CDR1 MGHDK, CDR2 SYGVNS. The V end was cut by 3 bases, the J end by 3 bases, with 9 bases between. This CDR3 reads CASSERRDNQPQHF. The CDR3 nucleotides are TGTGCCAGCAGTGAGCGGCGCGACAATCAGCCCCAGCATTTT.

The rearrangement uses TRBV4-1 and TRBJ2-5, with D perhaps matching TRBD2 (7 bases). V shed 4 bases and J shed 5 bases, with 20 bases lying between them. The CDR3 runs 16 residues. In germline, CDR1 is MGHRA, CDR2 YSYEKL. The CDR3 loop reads CASSRSWGGAGETQYF. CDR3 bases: TGCGCCAGCAGCCGATCTTGGGGGGGGGCCGGCGAGACCCAGTACTTC.

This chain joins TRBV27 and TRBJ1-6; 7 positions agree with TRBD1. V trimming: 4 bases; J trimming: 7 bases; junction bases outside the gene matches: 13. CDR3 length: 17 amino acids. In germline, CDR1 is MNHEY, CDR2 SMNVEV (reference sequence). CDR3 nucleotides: TGTGCCAGCAGTTCCCAACCCCAGACAGGGTGGAATTCACCCCTCCACTTT. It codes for CASSSQPQTGWNSPLHF.

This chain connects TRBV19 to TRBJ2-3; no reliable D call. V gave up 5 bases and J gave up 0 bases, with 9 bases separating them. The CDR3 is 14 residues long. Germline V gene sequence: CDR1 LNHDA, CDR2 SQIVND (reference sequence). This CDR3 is CASSSQVSTDTQYF. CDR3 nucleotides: TGTGCCAGTAGTTCCCAGGTTAGCACAGATACGCAGTATTTT.

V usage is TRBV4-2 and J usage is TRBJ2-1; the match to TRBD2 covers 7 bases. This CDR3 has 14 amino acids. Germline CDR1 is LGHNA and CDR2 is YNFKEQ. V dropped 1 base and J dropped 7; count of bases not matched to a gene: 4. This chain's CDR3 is CASSQVGLVNEQFF. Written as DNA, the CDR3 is TGTGCCAGCAGCCAAGTAGGACTAGTTAATGAGCAGTTCTTC.

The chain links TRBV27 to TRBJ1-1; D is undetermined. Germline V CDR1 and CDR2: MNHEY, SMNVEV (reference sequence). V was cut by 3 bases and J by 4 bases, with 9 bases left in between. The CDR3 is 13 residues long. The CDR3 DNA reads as TGTGCCAGCAGTTTTTCACAGTTCACTGAAGCTTTCTTT. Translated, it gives CASSFSQFTEAFF.

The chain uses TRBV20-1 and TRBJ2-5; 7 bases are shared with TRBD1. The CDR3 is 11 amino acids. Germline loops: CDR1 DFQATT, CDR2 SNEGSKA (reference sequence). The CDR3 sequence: CSGQAQETQYF. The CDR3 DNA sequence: TGCAGCGGACAGGCACAAGAGACCCAGTACTTC.

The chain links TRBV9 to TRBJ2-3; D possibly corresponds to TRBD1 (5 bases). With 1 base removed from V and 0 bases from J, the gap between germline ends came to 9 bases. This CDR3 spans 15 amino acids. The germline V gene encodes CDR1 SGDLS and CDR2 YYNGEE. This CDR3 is CASSVTDTSTDTQYF. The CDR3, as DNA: TGTGCCAGCAGCGTAACGGACACTAGCACAGATACGCAGTATTTT.

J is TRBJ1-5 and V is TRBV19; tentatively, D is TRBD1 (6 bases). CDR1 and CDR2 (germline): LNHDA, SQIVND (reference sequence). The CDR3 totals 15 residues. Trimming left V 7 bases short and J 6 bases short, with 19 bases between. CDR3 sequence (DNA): TGTGCCAGTATACAAGACGGCCCCAGGGGTCAGCCCCAGCATTTT. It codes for CASIQDGPRGQPQHF.

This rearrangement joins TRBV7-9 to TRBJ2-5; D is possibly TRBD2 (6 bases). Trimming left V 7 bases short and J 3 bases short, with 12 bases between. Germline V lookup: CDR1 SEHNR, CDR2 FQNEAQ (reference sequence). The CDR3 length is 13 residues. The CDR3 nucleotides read TGTGCCAGCAAAAGGGACTTAGAAGAGACCCAGTACTTC. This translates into CASKRDLEETQYF.

This chain's CDR3 is CASSQEPGQRGYTF. DNA for the CDR3: TGTGCCAGCAGCCAAGAGCCAGGGCAGCGTGGCTACACCTTC. The rearrangement links TRBV3-1 (or the pseudogene TRBV3-2) to TRBJ1-2, with D tentatively TRBD1 (5 bases). The V gene lost 0 bases and the J gene lost 7 bases, with 12 bases spanning the gap. Germline CDR1 and CDR2: LGHDT and YNNKEL (reference sequence). The CDR3 has 14 amino acids.

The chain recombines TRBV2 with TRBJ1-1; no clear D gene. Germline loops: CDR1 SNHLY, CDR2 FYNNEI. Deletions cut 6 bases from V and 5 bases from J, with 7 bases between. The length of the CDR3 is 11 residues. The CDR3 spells CASSPRTEAFF. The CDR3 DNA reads TGTGCCAGCAGCCCGAGGACTGAAGCTTTCTTT.

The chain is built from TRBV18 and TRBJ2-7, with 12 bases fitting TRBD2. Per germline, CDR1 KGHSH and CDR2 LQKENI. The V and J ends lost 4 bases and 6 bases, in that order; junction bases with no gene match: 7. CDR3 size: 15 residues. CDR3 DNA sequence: TGTGCCAGCTCACGGCAGCGGACTAGCGGGGCCGAGCAGTACTTC. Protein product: CASSRQRTSGAEQYF.

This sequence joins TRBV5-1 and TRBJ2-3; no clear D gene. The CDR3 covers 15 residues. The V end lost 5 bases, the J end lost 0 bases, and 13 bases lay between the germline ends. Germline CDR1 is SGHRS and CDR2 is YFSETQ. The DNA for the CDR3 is TGCGCCAGCAGTCCTGCCAGCGCTAGCACAGATACGCAGTATTTT. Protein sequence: CASSPASASTDTQYF.

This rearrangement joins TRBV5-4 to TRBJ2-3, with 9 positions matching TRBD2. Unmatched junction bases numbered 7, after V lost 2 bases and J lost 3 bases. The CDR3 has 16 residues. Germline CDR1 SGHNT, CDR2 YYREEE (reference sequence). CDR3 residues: CASSFEAGGSTDTQYF. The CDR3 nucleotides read TGTGCCAGCAGCTTCGAAGCGGGGGGTTCTACAGATACGCAGTATTTT.

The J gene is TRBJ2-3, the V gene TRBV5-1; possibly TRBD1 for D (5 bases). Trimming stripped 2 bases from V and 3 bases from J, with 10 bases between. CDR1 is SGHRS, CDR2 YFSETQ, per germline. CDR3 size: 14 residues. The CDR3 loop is CASSLTGFTDTQYF. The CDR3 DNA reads TGCGCCAGCAGCTTAACAGGATTTACAGATACGCAGTATTTT.

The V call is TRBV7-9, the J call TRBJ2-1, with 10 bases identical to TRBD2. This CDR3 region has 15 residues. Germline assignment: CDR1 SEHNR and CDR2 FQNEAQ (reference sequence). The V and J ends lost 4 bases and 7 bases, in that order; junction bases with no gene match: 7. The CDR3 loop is CASSSSGGAWNEQFF. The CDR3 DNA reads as TGTGCCAGCAGCTCGAGCGGGGGGGCCTGGAATGAGCAGTTCTTC.

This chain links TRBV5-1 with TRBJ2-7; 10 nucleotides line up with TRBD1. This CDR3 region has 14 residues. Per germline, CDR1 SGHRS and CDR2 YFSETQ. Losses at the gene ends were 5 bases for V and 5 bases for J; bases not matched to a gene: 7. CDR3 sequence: CASSPGTGADEQYV. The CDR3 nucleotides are TGCGCCAGCAGTCCCGGGACAGGGGCCGACGAGCAGTACGTC.

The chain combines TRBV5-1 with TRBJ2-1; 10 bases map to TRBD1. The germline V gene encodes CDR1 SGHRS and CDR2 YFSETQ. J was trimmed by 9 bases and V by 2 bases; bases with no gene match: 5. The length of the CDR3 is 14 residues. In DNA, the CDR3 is TGCGCCAGCAGCTTCGGGACAGGGGTTACTGAGCAGTTCTTC. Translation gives CASSFGTGVTEQFF.

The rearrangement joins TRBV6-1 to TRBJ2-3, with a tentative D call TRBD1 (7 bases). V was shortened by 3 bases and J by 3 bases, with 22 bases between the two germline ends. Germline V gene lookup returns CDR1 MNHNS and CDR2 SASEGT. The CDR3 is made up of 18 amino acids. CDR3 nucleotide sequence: TGTGCCAGCAGTGACCGGCCGGGACTGGGGGGACAGACAGATACGCAGTATTTT. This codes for CASSDRPGLGGQTDTQYF.